The 23 T cell receptor beta chains below were found in one sample sequenced in a study of T cells expressing NK-cell markers. TCRdb reanalyzed the 5' RACE reads, giving one entry per CDR3 protein sequence and no DNA. Its table records 300,000 to 500,000 distinct CDR3 sequences. The sample consisted of blood T cells: a sorted CD56 or NKG2C T cell subset, CD4+ or CD8+ T cells, or bulk PBMC T cells (not recorded which). The receptors were gathered from a woman aged 45 to 65 in good health.

The chain recombines TRBV5-1 with TRBJ2-1; absent DNA, TCRdb's TRBD2 call cannot be checked. The CDR3 runs 15 residues. The germline gives CDR1 SGHRS, CDR2 YFSETQ. CDR3: CASSSGTASYNEQFF.

The chain is built from TRBV20-1 and TRBJ2-1; TCRdb's D gene call, TRBD2, goes unchecked for lack of DNA. The CDR3 is made up of 13 amino acids. Germline-derived CDR1 and CDR2 are DFQATT and SNEGSKA (reference sequence). CDR3: CSAPSGLNNEQFF.

The chain is built from TRBV12-3 or TRBV12-4 and TRBJ2-3; without DNA, the TCRdb call of TRBD1 cannot be checked. The CDR3 spans 14 residues. CDR3 region: CASRAGRGADTQYF.

The chain joins TRBV12-3 or TRBV12-4 to TRBJ2-2; as DNA is missing, the TRBD2 call by TCRdb cannot be tested. The CDR3 is 18 residues long. CDR3 sequence reads: CASRGLAAITKNTGELFF.

J is TRBJ2-1 and V is TRBV29-1; TCRdb outputs TRBD2, but without DNA this stays unchecked. This CDR3 region has 14 residues. Germline V gene lookup returns CDR1 SQVTM and CDR2 ANQGSEA. This CDR3 reads CSARLGPPYNEQFF.

The gene calls are TRBV28 and TRBJ1-4; TCRdb's D call, TRBD1, is unchecked because there is no DNA. Germline lookup yields CDR1 MDHEN and CDR2 SYDVKM. This CDR3 spans 15 amino acids. CDR3 protein: CASSSPSFTNEKLFF.

The genes are TRBV12-3 or TRBV12-4 and TRBJ1-1; with no DNA, the TCRdb D assignment of TRBD1 cannot be verified. The CDR3 is 13 residues long. The CDR3 reads CASREDRGTEAFF.

The V gene is TRBV24-1, the J gene TRBJ1-5; the TCRdb D gene call, TRBD1, has no DNA to confirm it. CDR1 KGHDR and CDR2 SFDVKD come from the germline V gene. CDR3 length equals 15 residues. The CDR3 is CATSDQDRVLQPQHF.

The CDR3 sequence is CASSESRGTYNEQFF. V and J are TRBV7-6 and TRBJ2-1; TCRdb's assignment of TRBD2 cannot be checked, as there is no DNA. CDR3 length: 15 residues. The germline V gene has CDR1 SGHVS and CDR2 FNYEAQ.

V gene TRBV14 combines with J gene TRBJ2-3; TCRdb indicates TRBD2, and absent DNA this call remains unverified. CDR3 length equals 15 residues. The germline V gene has CDR1 SGHDN and CDR2 FVKESK. The CDR3: CASSQRGGRTDTQYF.

V usage is TRBV18 and J usage is TRBJ2-2. From germline, CDR1 is KGHSH and CDR2 LQKENI. This CDR3 is 13 amino acids long. CDR3 amino acids: CASSPSGTEELFF.

This sequence joins TRBV6-5 and TRBJ1-1; the D gene TCRdb calls, TRBD1, cannot be checked with no DNA. The germline V gene has CDR1 MNHEY and CDR2 SVGAGI. The CDR3 has 12 amino acids. This CDR3 reads CACTGLSTEAFF.

The V gene is TRBV27, the J gene TRBJ1-6. CDR3 size: 14 residues. In germline, CDR1 is MNHEY, CDR2 SMNVEV (reference sequence). The CDR3 sequence: CASSYDTAGSPLHF.

V and J are TRBV6-5 and TRBJ2-1. The CDR3 runs 16 residues. Germline CDR1 is MNHEY and CDR2 is SVGAGI. The chain's CDR3 is CASRQSRNTPYNEQFF.

This chain joins TRBV29-1 and TRBJ2-7. The CDR3 extends over 11 amino acids. Germline V gives CDR1 SQVTM, CDR2 ANQGSEA. The CDR3 reads CSTRPECEQYF.

The chain links TRBV4-1 to TRBJ2-3; the D call of TRBD2 rests on TCRdb alone, since no DNA is present to check it. Germline V CDR1 and CDR2: MGHRA, YSYEKL. CDR3 length equals 16 residues. The CDR3: CASSQDFGGGTDTQYF.

The chain has TRBV5-1 and TRBJ2-5. This CDR3 is built from 14 residues. Germline V CDR1 and CDR2: SGHRS, YFSETQ. CDR3 residues: CASSLGPFGETQYF.

The rearrangement joins TRBV29-1 to TRBJ1-2. Germline loops: CDR1 SQVTM, CDR2 ANQGSEA. This CDR3 has 11 residues. CDR3 sequence: CSVFRGDGYTF.

The V and J genes are TRBV4-1 and TRBJ2-1; TCRdb's D gene call, TRBD2, goes unchecked for lack of DNA. This CDR3 is 15 amino acids long. In germline, CDR1 is MGHRA, CDR2 YSYEKL. The CDR3 is CASSQSGRSYNEQFF.

The chain is built from TRBV28 and TRBJ1-2; the TCRdb call, TRBD1, lacks DNA for checking. CDR1 and CDR2 from the germline V gene are MDHEN and SYDVKM. The CDR3 runs to 14 residues. CDR3 protein: CASSYRQASGGYTF.

The V gene is TRBV29-1, the J gene TRBJ2-6. The CDR3 runs to 14 residues. Per the germline V gene, CDR1 is SQVTM and CDR2 is ANQGSEA. CDR3 sequence reads: CSVDRGNGANVLTF.

This rearrangement joins TRBV7-9 to TRBJ2-2. The germline V gene encodes CDR1 SEHNR and CDR2 FQNEAQ (reference sequence). The CDR3 runs 16 residues. The CDR3 loop reads CASSQVVLADTGELFF.

This chain links TRBV27 with TRBJ1-1. The CDR3 is 13 amino acids. CDR1 is MNHEY, CDR2 SMNVEV, per germline (reference sequence). The CDR3 here is CASSLSKFTEAFF.